Listed below are T cell receptor beta chains from one sample, sequenced in a study of blood T cell repertoires in COVID-19. Repertoires were generated with immunoSEQ multiplex PCR, while TCRdb's copy carries only in-frame clones and drops some. The repertoire holds over 60,000 clones, with roughly 86% as singletons. Material for sequencing was peripheral blood. These receptors all stem from a man between 65 and 85 years old with acute or convalescent COVID-19. The conserved cysteine and the conserved F or W are not part of the CDR3 here.

TRBJ1-6 | TRBV27 | ASSWAGRNSPLH
TRBJ2-6 | TRBV7-6 | ASSLEHPGAGANVLT
TRBJ1-5 | TRBV18 | ASSPEAGNQPQH
TRBJ2-2 | TRBV9 | ASSQVIGRGGSGELF
TRBJ2-2 | TRBV15 | ATSMDISNTGELF
TRBJ2-2 | TRBV6-7 | ASSYEKPAWTGELF
TRBJ2-2 | TRBV9 | ASSNRGTSGTGELF
TRBJ1-1 | TRBV28 | ASSFGERRTEAF
TRBJ2-2 | TRBV3-1/TRBV3-2 | ASSPRTANTGELF
TRBJ1-2 | TRBV18 | ASSPGTDYGYT
TRBJ1-5 | TRBV10-3 | AISPGGGNQPQH
TRBJ2-6 | TRBV4-2 | ASRTNRGSGANVLT
TRBJ2-1 | TRBV2 | ASSSMPQGSSYNEQF
TRBJ2-2 | TRBV11-1 | ASSSRLAGVTGELF
TRBJ2-5 | TRBV5-5 | ASSLGREETQY
TRBJ1-1 | TRBV4-1 | ASSQDLPGLSEAF
TRBJ2-7 | TRBV12-3/TRBV12-4 | ASSRDRDYEQY
TRBJ1-4 | TRBV6-5 | ASSPGWTRKLF